The rows below give T cell receptor beta chains drawn from one sample of a study of metastatic and nonmetastatic thyroid tumors. With MiXCR, TCRdb called clones anew from the PCR reads. The sample has tens of thousands of clones, about 12% seen once; the top ten hold 7% to 10%. Material: tumor tissue. Every receptor here comes from a female donor with papillary thyroid cancer or a benign thyroid nodule (not recorded which). Some clones in this sample may be carry-over from other donors' samples. The CDR3 runs from the conserved cysteine through the conserved F or W. A D gene is named only where the DNA matches it firmly. For some rows the clone size is stated as once, few or many, or as a class when expanded; others skip it.

cdr3_nt cdr3_aa j_call v_call clone_size d_call
TGTGCCAGTACATCTTTCTCGGGAGGGGACCACTATGGCTACACCTTC CASTSFSGGDHYGYTF TRBJ1-2 TRBV19 many .
TGTGCCAGCAGCCCATCCCAGGGAGTCAGGAACGAGCAGTACTTC CASSPSQGVRNEQYF TRBJ2-7 TRBV3-1 . .
TGTGCCAGCAGTTCTAGCGGGAGGACAGATACGCAGTATTTT CASSSSGRTDTQYF TRBJ2-3 TRBV2 many TRBD2
TGTGCCAGCAGTCCGAACAGGGGGCAGGGCGGGCAGTTCTTC CASSPNRGQGGQFF TRBJ2-1 TRBV27 many TRBD1
TGCGCCAGCAGCCAAGCGGGGGCCGGGGCCAACGTCCTGACTTTC CASSQAGAGANVLTF TRBJ2-6 TRBV4-1 . .
TGTGCCAGCGCTAGAGGCACGCAGTATTTT CASARGTQYF TRBJ2-3 TRBV6-1 many .
TGCGCCAGCAGCAACGACAGAGGCCATGGCTACACCTTC CASSNDRGHGYTF TRBJ1-2 TRBV5-1 many .
TGTGCCAGCAGTTACTCGCTACTAGCGGGTGAGACCCAGTACTTC CASSYSLLAGETQYF TRBJ2-5 TRBV6-5 many TRBD2
TGTGCCAGCAGCGTGGGGGGCACAGATACGCAGTATTTT CASSVGGTDTQYF TRBJ2-3 TRBV6-1 many .
TGCGCCAGCAGCCAGGGACCGAACACTGAAGCTTTCTTT CASSQGPNTEAFF TRBJ1-1 TRBV4-1 many .
TGTGCCAGCAGGCGGGGGGGGGACCAGCCCCAGCATTTT CASRRGGDQPQHF TRBJ1-5 TRBV6-1 many .
TGCAGTGCTACTGACAGGCTCTACAATGAGCAGTTCTTC CSATDRLYNEQFF TRBJ2-1 TRBV20-1 . .
TGTGCCAGTAGTATAGAGGGGATGGATCAGCCCCAGCATTTT CASSIEGMDQPQHF TRBJ1-5 TRBV19 many .
TGTGCCAGTAGTCAGACAAAATCAGGGCCCCAGCATTTT CASSQTKSGPQHF TRBJ1-5 TRBV19 many .
TGTGCCAGCACAGCTGGGGGGGGCGGGAGTTACGAGCAGTACTTC CASTAGGGGSYEQYF TRBJ2-7 TRBV7-2 . .
TGCAGTGCTAGAGGCACAGGGTGGGAGACCCAGTACTTC CSARGTGWETQYF TRBJ2-5 TRBV20-1 many .
TGTGCCAGCAGTTCGGGGGGACTGGAGACCCAGTACTTC CASSSGGLETQYF TRBJ2-5 TRBV28 many TRBD2
TGTGCCAGCAGCTCGAGCGGCGGGGTATCGCAAGAGACCCAGTACTTC CASSSSGGVSQETQYF TRBJ2-5 TRBV11-2 many .
TGCAGTGCTAGAGGGGAGATACTAGCGGGAGGGCCACAAGAGACCCAGTACTTC CSARGEILAGGPQETQYF TRBJ2-5 TRBV20-1 many TRBD2
TGTGCCAGCAGTTACTTCTCAAAGGCAGAGCAGTACTTC CASSYFSKAEQYF TRBJ2-7 TRBV6-5 many .
TGCGCCAGCAGCCAAGTCCAGGCGTACGAGGGTGGCTACACCTTC CASSQVQAYEGGYTF TRBJ1-2 TRBV4-1 . .
TGCAGTGCCCAAGCGGGTCTCTCCTACGAGCAGTACTTC CSAQAGLSYEQYF TRBJ2-7 TRBV20-1 many .
TGCGCCAGCAGCTTAAACAGTCCCAGGGAGCAGTACTTC CASSLNSPREQYF TRBJ2-7 TRBV5-1 many .
TGTGCCAGTAGTAACGGACAGGCGCCGTCTGAAGCTTTCTTT CASSNGQAPSEAFF TRBJ1-1 TRBV19 many TRBD1
TGCGCCAGCAGTCCGGGGATAGGAGAGACCCAGTACTTC CASSPGIGETQYF TRBJ2-5 TRBV5-1 many .
TGTGCCAGCAGTTTAGGTAGACTAGGCTCCTACAATGAGCAGTTCTTC CASSLGRLGSYNEQFF TRBJ2-1 TRBV12-3/TRBV12-4 many .
TGTGCCACCAGTGATTTGCGGGGACCCGGGGAGCTGTTTTTT CATSDLRGPGELFF TRBJ2-2 TRBV24-1 many .
TGCAGCGTCGGGTTGGGGTCCTCTGGAAACACCATATATTTT CSVGLGSSGNTIYF TRBJ1-3 TRBV29-1 many .